Each of the 29 T cell receptor beta chains below was sequenced from the same sample in a study of cytomegalovirus exposure and HLA in healthy donors. PCR amplification relied on 60 Vbeta primers (plus 13 Jbeta primers). The repertoire was sequenced with immunoSEQ multiplex PCR; TCRdb's copy has only in-frame clones and lacks some. The data contain some 90,000 clones, about 81% of them singletons. The sequenced material came from PBMCs. The source of these receptors is a middle-aged man in good health and CMV-seronegative.

The chain is built from TRBV5-6 and TRBJ2-3; D gene uncertain. This CDR3 spans 13 amino acids. Trimming stripped 0 bases from V and 2 bases from J, with 4 bases between. Germline assignment: CDR1 SGHDT and CDR2 YYEEEE. CDR3 protein: CASSLGATDTQYF. The CDR3 DNA is TGTGCCAGCAGCTTGGGCGCCACAGATACGCAGTATTTT.

This clone was recorded only once. The rearrangement uses TRBV5-1 and TRBJ2-2; tentative D call: TRBD1 (6 bases). The CDR3 spans 13 residues. The ends were cut back, 4 bases at V and 6 bases at J, with 10 bases in the middle. The germline gives CDR1 SGHRS, CDR2 YFSETQ. The CDR3 DNA is TGCGCCAGCAGCGGGGACACCCCCGGGGAGCTGTTTTTT. Amino acid sequence: CASSGDTPGELFF. Using reference TRBV5-1 and TRBJ2-2 for the parts outside the CDR3, the full variable domain is KAGVTQTPRYLIKTRGQQVTLSCSPISGHRSVSWYQQTPGQGLQFLFEYFSETQRNKGNFPGRFSGRQFSNSRSEMNVSTLELGDSALYLCASSGDTPGELFFGEGSRLTVL.

V and J are TRBV6-1 and TRBJ1-4; D is unclear. The CDR3 has 15 amino acids. The V gene's germline CDR1 is MNHNS and CDR2 SASEGT. Trimming cost V 6 bases and J 0 bases, with 11 bases left between them. The chain's CDR3 is CASRVYSSTNEKLFF. CDR3 sequence (DNA): TGTGCCAGCAGGGTTTACAGTTCAACTAATGAAAAACTGTTTTTT.

This chain uses TRBV19 with TRBJ2-7; weak D call: TRBD1 (6 bases). The length of the CDR3 is 15 residues. Trimming removed 4 bases from V and 5 bases from J, with 18 bases in between. Germline V gene data show CDR1 as LNHDA and CDR2 as SQIVND (reference sequence). This CDR3 reads CASSTNLDSLDEQYF. CDR3 nucleotides: TGTGCCAGTAGTACTAACCTGGACAGTCTCGACGAGCAGTACTTC.

The J gene is TRBJ1-5, the V gene TRBV5-1, with D possibly TRBD1 on 5 matching bases. The germline V gene has CDR1 SGHRS and CDR2 YFSETQ. This CDR3 comprises 15 residues. Between the trimmed V and J ends, which lost 4 bases and 6 bases, there was a span of 17 bases. In DNA, the CDR3 is TGCGCCAGCAGCATCGACAGTTCAGATAGTCAGCCCCAGCATTTT. Its protein product is CASSIDSSDSQPQHF.

V gene TRBV6-1 combines with J gene TRBJ2-2; D gene unclear. The germline V and J ends were trimmed by 8 bases and 2 bases, with 15 bases remaining between them. Germline CDR1 MNHNS, CDR2 SASEGT. The CDR3 runs to 15 residues. In DNA, the CDR3 is TGTGCCAGCGTCCGTGGGCAAATTAACACCGGGGAGCTGTTTTTT. It codes for CASVRGQINTGELFF.

The chain has TRBV27 and TRBJ2-1, with D maybe TRBD1 (5 bases). CDR3 length: 14 amino acids. In germline, CDR1 is MNHEY, CDR2 SMNVEV (reference sequence). The V and J ends lost 6 bases and 0 bases respectively, with 9 bases between them. The CDR3 protein is CASRYRSSYNEQFF. As DNA, the CDR3 is TGTGCCAGCAGGTACAGGAGCTCCTACAATGAGCAGTTCTTC.

The chain combines TRBV5-3 with TRBJ2-5; TRBD1 agrees at 7 bases. The J call is in doubt because the DNA end fits TRBJ2-7 better. TRBV5-3 has ORF status, its function being uncertain. The CDR3 contains 14 residues. The CDR3 DNA reads as TGTGCCAGAAGCTTGGGACAGGGTCCTTACGAGCAGTACTTC. This sequence encodes CARSLGQGPYEQYF.

The rearrangement uses TRBV14 and TRBJ1-4, with TRBD1 as a possible D gene (5 bases). The CDR3 loop spans 15 amino acids. V gave up 5 bases and J gave up 0 bases, with 10 bases separating them. The V gene's germline CDR1 is SGHDN and CDR2 FVKESK. CDR3 in DNA: TGTGCCAGCAGCAAGACAGACGCAACTAATGAAAAACTGTTTTTT. Amino acid sequence: CASSKTDATNEKLFF.

The chain links TRBV7-9 to TRBJ1-4, with D possibly being TRBD1 (5 bases). The V end lost 5 bases, the J end lost 5 bases, and 18 bases lay between the germline ends. The CDR3 is 16 amino acids. CDR1 is SEHNR, CDR2 FQNEAQ, per germline (reference sequence). CDR3 residues: CASSPLWGELNEKLFF. Here the CDR3 DNA reads TGTGCCAGCAGCCCCTTATGGGGGGAGCTGAATGAAAAACTGTTTTTT.

This chain links TRBV6-5 with TRBJ2-1; 9 bases agree with TRBD1. In germline, CDR1 is MNHEY, CDR2 SVGAGI. CDR3 length equals 13 residues. The V gene end was trimmed by 4 bases and the J gene end by 6 bases; junction bases not matched to a gene: 1. The CDR3 DNA is TGTGCCAGCAGTTCGGACAGGGGCAATGAGCAGTTCTTC. This translates into CASSSDRGNEQFF.

This chain connects TRBV7-9 to TRBJ2-3; weak D call: TRBD1 (6 bases). This CDR3 is built from 15 residues. CDR1 is SEHNR, CDR2 FQNEAQ, per germline (reference sequence). Trimming shortened V by 0 bases and J by 2 bases, and 9 bases separated the two germline ends. The CDR3 reads CASSLAPGATDTQYF. Written as DNA, the CDR3 is TGTGCCAGCAGCTTAGCCCCAGGGGCCACAGATACGCAGTATTTT.

The gene calls are TRBV2 and TRBJ2-7; 9 positions agree with TRBD1. The V gene's germline CDR1 is SNHLY and CDR2 FYNNEI. CDR3 length: 14 residues. J lost 3 bases, V lost 4 bases, and 4 bases had no gene match. CDR3 nucleotide sequence: TGTGCCAGCAGTGGACAGGGGGGGGACTACGAGCAGTACTTC. This codes for CASSGQGGDYEQYF.

The chain is built from TRBV5-1 and TRBJ2-5, with a weak D call TRBD1 (5 bases). The length of the CDR3 is 14 residues. Trimming shortened V by 4 bases and J by 1 base, and 11 bases separated the two germline ends. Germline V CDR1 and CDR2: SGHRS, YFSETQ. CDR3 sequence: CASSRTTPQETQYF. The CDR3 DNA follows: TGCGCCAGCAGCCGGACAACCCCCCAAGAGACCCAGTACTTC.

This clone was seen more than once but under ten times. The chain carries TRBV5-4 and TRBJ2-7, with D tentatively TRBD1 (6 bases). CDR3 length: 15 amino acids. Trimming left V 4 bases short and J 7 bases short, with 21 bases between. Germline CDR1 is SGHNT and CDR2 is YYREEE (reference sequence). CDR3 amino acids: CASSGSTGPNREQYF. In nucleotides, the CDR3 is TGTGCCAGCAGCGGCTCAACAGGGCCCAATAGGGAGCAGTACTTC.

CDR3 protein: CASGPQGAGNTIYF. In DNA, the CDR3 is TGCGCCAGCGGGCCTCAGGGGGCTGGAAACACCATATATTTT. The chain links TRBV10-1 to TRBJ1-3, with 7 nucleotides matching TRBD1. Germline V CDR1 and CDR2: WNHNN, SYGVQD (reference sequence). The J segment lost 2 bases and the V segment lost 8 bases, leaving 6 bases of the junction unmatched. This CDR3 is 14 amino acids long.

This clone was seen once. The chain joins TRBV28 to TRBJ1-4; maybe TRBD1 (6 bases). The V end lost 6 bases, the J end lost 4 bases, and 12 bases lay between the germline ends. CDR3 size: 14 residues. CDR1 MDHEN and CDR2 SYDVKM come from the germline V gene. The CDR3 spells CASRTGTFNEKLFF. The CDR3 bases are TGTGCCAGCAGAACAGGGACGTTTAATGAAAAACTGTTTTTT. The full variable domain, completed using reference TRBV28 and TRBJ1-4, is DVKVTQSSRYLVKRTGEKVFLECVQDMDHENMFWYRQDPGLGLRLIYFSYDVKMKEKGDIPEGYSVSREKKERFSLILESASTNQTSMYLCASRTGTFNEKLFFGSGTQLSVL.

The chain links TRBV5-1 to TRBJ1-2; D is unclear. The CDR3 length is 18 residues. The germline V and J ends were trimmed by 0 bases and 1 base, with 19 bases remaining between them. Germline CDR1 and CDR2: SGHRS and YFSETQ. CDR3 region: CASSLGGSPRRDNYGYTF. As DNA, the CDR3 is TGCGCCAGCAGCTTGGGAGGATCCCCGCGACGAGATAACTATGGCTACACCTTC.

CDR3 DNA sequence: TGTGCCTGGGCCGAAGTACAGTCCGGGGAGCTGTTTTTT. It translates to CAWAEVQSGELFF. The chain is built from TRBV30 and TRBJ2-2; no definite D call. V lost 5 bases and J lost 6, with 13 bases in between. Germline CDR1 is GTSNPN and CDR2 is SVGIG (reference sequence). There are 13 residues in the CDR3.

This clone has a single count. CDR3 sequence (DNA): TGTGCCAGCAGGGGACAGGGCCCAGATACGCAGTATTTT. The encoded protein is CASRGQGPDTQYF. The chain recombines TRBV6-1 with TRBJ2-3; the match to TRBD1 covers 9 bases. Germline V lookup: CDR1 MNHNS, CDR2 SASEGT. CDR3 length: 13 amino acids. The ends lost 6 bases at V and 4 bases at J; junction bases unmatched: 2.

V and J are TRBV4-1 and TRBJ1-5; D is perhaps TRBD1 (6 bases). Deletions cut 0 bases from V and 3 bases from J, with 9 bases between. This CDR3 has 15 residues. From germline, CDR1 is MGHRA and CDR2 YSYEKL. The CDR3 reads CASSQDWTVNQPQHF. The CDR3, as DNA: TGCGCCAGCAGCCAAGATTGGACAGTCAATCAGCCCCAGCATTTT.

The rearrangement uses TRBV5-1 and TRBJ2-1; D may be TRBD2 (6 bases). Germline values: CDR1 SGHRS, CDR2 YFSETQ. The CDR3 loop spans 15 amino acids. The ends were cut back, 3 bases at V and 0 bases at J, with 10 bases in the middle. The CDR3 DNA reads TGCGCCAGCAGCTCGTCCGGGAGCTCCTACAATGAGCAGTTCTTC. Amino acids: CASSSSGSSYNEQFF.

The V and J genes are TRBV19 and TRBJ2-2, with 8 bases that match TRBD1. The CDR3 loop spans 16 amino acids. The V gene end was trimmed by 6 bases and the J gene end by 3 bases; junction bases not matched to a gene: 9. Per the germline V gene, CDR1 is LNHDA and CDR2 is SQIVND (reference sequence). The CDR3 sequence is CASRGGQGRDTGELFF. DNA for the CDR3: TGTGCCAGTAGGGGAGGACAGGGACGGGACACCGGGGAGCTGTTTTTT.

This clone was counted a few times. The rearrangement joins TRBV7-3 to TRBJ2-2; 9 bases match TRBD1. The germline CDR1 and CDR2 sequences are SGHTA and FQGTGA. The CDR3 spans 17 residues. V shed 6 bases and J 7 bases; nucleotides not matched to a gene: 15. CDR3 DNA sequence: TGTGCCAGCAGATACCGGACCGGGACAGGGAGGGTCGGGGAGCTGTTTTTT. It translates to CASRYRTGTGRVGELFF.

The J gene is TRBJ1-5, the V gene TRBV7-2; TRBD1 matches 9 bases. V shed 5 bases, J shed 5 bases, and the junction held 7 bases outside the gene matches. The germline V gene has CDR1 SGHTA and CDR2 FQGNSA. This CDR3 region has 15 residues. The CDR3 nucleotides are TGTGCCAGCAGCCTGGGACAGGGAGTACATCAGCCCCAGCATTTT. Translation: CASSLGQGVHQPQHF.

The chain combines TRBV5-1 with TRBJ1-4; D is unclear. This CDR3 is 15 amino acids long. V was shortened by 3 bases and J by 2 bases, with 11 bases between the two germline ends. Germline V gene lookup returns CDR1 SGHRS and CDR2 YFSETQ. CDR3 sequence: CASSWAIGTNEKLFF. The CDR3 DNA reads TGCGCCAGCAGCTGGGCCATTGGGACTAATGAAAAACTGTTTTTT.

The chain links TRBV19 to TRBJ1-3; perhaps TRBD1 as D (6 bases). The V and J ends lost 4 bases and 2 bases respectively, with 18 bases between them. The CDR3 totals 17 residues. CDR1 is LNHDA and CDR2 is SQIVND in the germline V gene (reference sequence). The CDR3 reads CASSTHQGSSAGNTIYF. The CDR3 region has the DNA TGTGCCAGTAGTACGCACCAGGGGAGTAGCGCTGGAAACACCATATATTTT. Looking up the rest from reference TRBV19 and TRBJ1-3 gives the full variable domain: DGGITQSPKYLFRKEGQNVTLSCEQNLNHDAMYWYRQDPGQGLRLIYYSQIVNDFQKGDIAEGYSVSREKKESFPLTVTSAQKNPTAFYLCASSTHQGSSAGNTIYFGEGSWLTVV.

V and J are TRBV25-1 and TRBJ1-5; D not resolved. Germline V gives CDR1 MGHDK, CDR2 SYGVNS. V was trimmed by 3 bases and J by 5 bases, leaving 14 bases between them. The CDR3 has 15 residues. CDR3 nucleotides: TGTGCCAGCAGTGATCTGAAGGAGATTGATCAGCCCCAGCATTTT. Translated, it gives CASSDLKEIDQPQHF.

V is TRBV29-1 and J is TRBJ2-2, with D perhaps matching TRBD1 (6 bases). The CDR3 totals 16 residues. Germline CDR1 reads SQVTM; CDR2 reads ANQGSEA. Trimming removed 3 bases at V and 1 base at J, with 15 bases between. The CDR3 sequence: CSVDLPNRVNTGELFF. CDR3 bases: TGCAGCGTTGATTTACCGAACAGGGTGAACACCGGGGAGCTGTTTTTT.